A single sample is the source of the 4 T cell receptor beta chains below, sequenced in a study of blood T cell repertoires in COVID-19 (dated by TCRdb to 2020 to 2022). Library preparation used the immunoSEQ multiplex PCR assay. In its TCRdb copy, this immuneACCESS table keeps in-frame sequences only and misses some clones. Where compared with another copy, unresolved V genes explain less than half of these, and the others have no known cause. This sample lists roughly 120,000 clones; 85% to 90% were detected once. The top ten clonotypes cover 25% to 30% of the sample. Material: peripheral blood. Receptor source: a woman in her 70s with acute or convalescent COVID-19.

The chain has TRBV10-3 and TRBJ1-3; D might be TRBD1 (6 bases). The V gene's germline CDR1 is ENHRY and CDR2 SYGVKD. This CDR3 has 17 amino acids. V was trimmed by 0 bases and J by 0 bases, leaving 12 bases between them. The CDR3 is CAISESGGRSSGNTIYF. The CDR3 bases are TGTGCCATCAGTGAGTCTGGGGGCCGGAGCTCTGGAAACACCATATATTTT.

This chain joins TRBV6-2 or TRBV6-3 and TRBJ1-5; D is undetermined. Germline V gene data show CDR1 as MNHEY and CDR2 as SVGEGT. The CDR3 spans 15 residues. The germline V and J ends were trimmed by 2 bases and 4 bases, with 12 bases remaining between them. CDR3 in amino acids: CASSYGEVGNQPQHF. The DNA of the CDR3 is TGTGCCAGCAGTTACGGGGAGGTAGGGAATCAGCCCCAGCATTTT.

The V gene is TRBV7-3, the J gene TRBJ1-2; 8 nucleotides align to TRBD1. Trimming took 0 bases from V and 8 from J; bases not matched to a gene: 8. This CDR3 is 15 amino acids long. The germline CDR1 and CDR2 sequences are SGHTA and FQGTGA. CDR3 nucleotides: TGTGCCAGCAGCTTAACGGGCGGACAGGGCTCCGGCTACACCTTC. Translation gives CASSLTGGQGSGYTF. Full variable domain (missing parts from reference TRBV7-3 and TRBJ1-2): GAGVSQTPSNKVTEKGKYVELRCDPISGHTALYWYRQSLGQGPEFLIYFQGTGAADDSGLPNDRFFAVRPEGSVSTLKIQRTERGDSAVYLCASSLTGGQGSGYTFGSGTRLTVV.

J is TRBJ1-4 and V is TRBV2; D is undetermined. The germline CDR1 and CDR2 sequences are SNHLY and FYNNEI. Trimming shortened V by 7 bases and J by 8 bases, and 14 bases separated the two germline ends. This CDR3 contains 13 residues. The CDR3 spells CASNSLSEEKLFF. CDR3 DNA: TGTGCCAGCAACTCGCTCTCCGAGGAAAAACTGTTTTTT.